This T cell receptor beta chain appears in the sequencing data of a study of blood T cell repertoires in COVID-19. TCRdb's copy holds only in-frame clones and misses some; the assay was immunoSEQ multiplex PCR. The sample includes nearly 250,000 clones, about 89% of them seen just once. The V end was cut by 3 bases, the J end by 1 base, with 8 bases between. CDR1 is SGDLS and CDR2 is YYNGEE in the germline V gene. The CDR3 has 14 residues. J is TRBJ1-5 and V is TRBV9, with unresolved D. Sample: peripheral blood. The sequence came from a woman aged 55-69 years who had recovered from COVID-19. The CDR3 sequence is CASSGPGSNQPQHF. CDR3 nucleotides: TGTGCCAGCAGCGGCCCAGGAAGCAATCAGCCCCAGCATTTT.